This entry describes one T cell receptor beta chain. Its antigen is unknown. The data were obtained in a study of cytomegalovirus exposure and HLA in healthy donors (dated by TCRdb to the late 2010s). Regarding the study in general: In an earlier analysis of roughly 590 of the donors, under 300 Gb of sequence data and 100 million or so unique TCR beta sequences from about 179 million T cells were reported. Besides the first cohort of 500 to 700 subjects, a separate validation cohort made up of roughly 120 different subjects was used. Among approximately 370 genotyped donors of the cohort, an average of around 240,000 unique TCR beta nucleotide sequences was sequenced per donor, of which 15% to 20% were non-productive. In a later genetic analysis, genome-wide SNP genotypes for about three fifths of the roughly 670 donors were used, and that subset was treated as a discovery cohort. Class I and class II HLA loci were covered by the typing at four-digit resolution. Donor age, sex, ethnicity and CMV serostatus were compiled alongside the repertoire data. Typing coverage differed by locus: A, B, C, DRB1 and DQB1 were typed in roughly 629-640 donors, DQA1 in 522, DPA1 in approximately 610, and DPB1 in just under 490. The study combined high-throughput TCR immunosequencing, statistical association of individual TCRs with disease status, and machine learning to predict cytomegalovirus infection status. Every repertoire in the discovery cohort had been generated on one and the same sequencing platform. Using immunosequencing, the study profiled T cell repertoires from about 610 subjects and related those repertoires to cytomegalovirus serostatus. In the later analysis, no new phenotypic data were used to find candidate immune exposures; instead, reliance was placed on TCR beta sequences and their occurrence across donors. In a later analysis, previously published TCR beta repertoires from 666 donors were re-analyzed and high-resolution HLA genotyping was added so that TCR occurrence patterns could be studied. Roughly five DR-DQ haplotypes were handled as single units for association and clustering, since linkage in the cohort was strong. An earlier analysis of fewer than 700 of the donors applied high-throughput TCR beta sequencing to assess whether each TCR beta V gene segment acted as functional or pseudogenic. Roughly 310 gigabases of sequencing data and 70 million to 100 million unique TCR sequences were included in an early release covering 500 to 750 HLA-typed donors. Among the roughly 400 genotyped donors, around 81% belonged to the genetic ancestry cluster associated with self-reported Caucasian donors. The aim of the study was to test whether cataloging public T cell receptors could identify signatures of past pathogen exposure. Overall study results and their limits: In a later genetic analysis, fewer N-insertions in productive TCRs were reported among donors in an Asian-associated ancestry cluster than the 666-donor mean. Because some donors lacked HLA typing at each locus, the association tests relied only on the typed subset. At a false discovery rate of 0.05, a later analysis linked some 18,000 TCR beta sequences to specific HLA alleles. Most TCR sequences were observed very rarely across donors, whereas some public TCRs were present in many individuals. An association between a missense DCLRE1C variant and V-gene and J-gene trimming of TCR beta chains was found in a later genetic analysis and replicated in an independent cohort. Only TCR beta chains were sequenced in this cohort, and the absence of alpha or paired-chain data limited detectable features. Compared with equally common non-associated chains, HLA-associated TCR beta chains in a later analysis were more clonally expanded and had lower generation probabilities. Some IMGT-functional V segments, including TRBV6-2 and TRBV6-3, could not be distinguished by the 87-base-pair reads and were therefore excluded. A later analysis found that most CMV-associated TCR beta chains appeared HLA-restricted, with HLA associations seemingly driven largely by CMV exposure. A group of highly shared sequence variants was considered likely to be a technical artifact of the sequencing pipeline. Strong co-occurrence of HLA alleles, especially DR and DQ, made assigning TCR associations to individual alleles difficult. In vitro tests confirmed that a few of the cytomegalovirus-associated TCR beta chains recognize cytomegalovirus antigens. Linkage disequilibrium might explain the correlated functional status among segregating V segments, but an unknown experimental factor could not be excluded. CMV serostatus was the only immune exposure information available for the cohort. According to a later analysis, parvovirus B19, influenza, CMV and Epstein-Barr virus appeared linked to several top co-occurrence clusters. Roughly 15 rarely observed V segments, including chromosome 9 orphons, were excluded from the earlier analysis of several hundred of the donors because counts were too low. In an earlier analysis of roughly 560 of the donors, most TCR beta V segments were observed in productive rearrangements about 90% or about 30% of the time, broadly matching IMGT annotations. In the study, some 180 TCR beta chains were listed as associated with cytomegalovirus. The classifier was reported to diagnose cytomegalovirus status with high specificity and sensitivity in both the original and validation cohorts. The presence/absence analyses assumed that sequencing depth was roughly uniform across donors, and that assumption may not be true. It was suggested by the authors that the approach could potentially be generalized to other disease states and immunological phenotypes. According to a later analysis, TCR association rates differed among HLA loci, with DRB1 alleles showing the most associated TCRs and HLA-C alleles showing the fewest. A further reported finding was that TCR beta sequences accurately predicted the HLA-A and HLA-B alleles for most subjects in the first cohort.

The germline V gene yields MGHDK for CDR1 and SYGVNS for CDR2. Trimming takes 7 bases from V and 1 base from J, and the germline ends sit 10 bases apart. The CDR3 numbers 14 residues from cysteine through phenylalanine. The entry retains the CDR3 DNA only, 42 bases that are in frame from base 1. The library came from the immunoSEQ multiplex PCR assay. The multiplex PCR relied on a mix of 60 forward primers for TCR Vbeta segments and 13 reverse primers for TCR Jbeta segments. The CDR3 region of rearranged TCR beta genes was amplified from genomic DNA with a multiplex PCR assay. The Illumina HiSeq System was used to sequence the amplified TCR beta libraries as 87-base-pair reads. Processing in the source paper ran as follows. A later analysis tallied 75 million to 85 million unique TCR beta chains across the 666 repertoires, and about 12 million of those chains were shared by two or more donors. Raw reads were error-corrected and collapsed into unique sequences with a nearest-neighbor algorithm that merged closely related sequences to remove PCR and sequencing errors. CDR3 sequences were aligned to IMGT reference sequences to assign V, D and J gene segments. Each retained sequence needed at least a six-nucleotide match to both a V gene segment and a J gene segment. Rearrangements were classified as productive when the CDR3 lacked stop codons and remained in frame with V and J, and all other rearrangements were classified as non-productive. Following IMGT convention, CDR3 was defined as the stretch from the second conserved V-encoded cysteine to the conserved J-encoded phenylalanine. The earlier analysis of fewer than 750 of the donors excluded sequences that lacked an unambiguous match to a single V gene segment. An earlier analysis of 550 to 650 of the donors classified V segments as functional when productive rearrangements were above 56.7% and as segregating when the standard deviation between donors was above 5%. A statistical classification framework was built to diagnose cytomegalovirus status from the catalog of TCR beta chain sequences. A later analysis assigned V and J genes by comparing TCR nucleotide sequences with IMGT/GENE-DB human TR gene sequences. Using the TCRdist pipeline, a later analysis assigned CDR3 sequences along with most-parsimonious VDJ recombination scenarios. In a later analysis, each TCR beta chain was defined by its CDR3 amino acid sequence together with its V-gene family, and reads lacking a unique V-gene family were excluded. To address suspected cross-contamination and a sequencing artifact, a later analysis removed 592 highly shared, low-generation-probability nucleotide sequences. A later analysis calculated a clonal expansion index for each public chain from normalized within-repertoire ranks of inferred template counts. In a later analysis, generation probabilities were computed with a VDJ recombination model fitted to out-of-frame rearrangements, and the resulting probabilities were checked against IGoR. In a later analysis, hypergeometric tests were used to score TCR-TCR, TCR-HLA and TCR-CMV co-occurrence, with a repertoire-size bias correction applied to TCR pairs. False discovery rates were estimated in a later analysis by permuting HLA or CMV assignments 20 times. In a later analysis, co-occurring TCRs were grouped using DBSCAN, and TCRdist sequence similarity was added for clustering within HLA-allele-positive subsets. Repertoires with fewer than 30,000 or more than 120,000 public chains were left out of co-occurrence clustering, as were several repertoires with anomalous nucleotide sharing. TCRdb carries this immuneACCESS record with in-frame sequences only. Its versions omit some clonotypes, under half of them owing to an unresolved V gene in the studies checked, with the rest unexplained. The DNA gave D and trimming, while V, J and clone size come from that table. The sample's table covers 25,000 to 35,000 clones. The ten largest account for more than 3.5% of the sample.

The cohort was made up of hundreds of healthy bone marrow donors. All cohort members were sampled while nominally healthy, although unrecorded immune exposures were likely present. The donor was CMV seropositive and belonged to the group of around 300 seropositive cohort members. Every donor gave a peripheral blood sample, and the peripheral blood mononuclear cells from that sample were used for TCR beta sequencing. Genomic DNA was extracted from the blood cell samples with the Qiagen DNeasy Blood Extraction Kit. The sequence was obtained from a woman between 40 and 55 years old in good health and CMV-seropositive. Sequences were obtained from PBMCs. Rearrangement joined TRBV25-1 to TRBJ2-2; TRBD1 is possibly the D segment (6 matching bases). At the DNA level, the sequence is TGTGCCAGCATGGGGGCAGGGAACACCGGGGAGCTGTTTTTT. Its protein reads: CASMGAGNTGELFF. Where the CDR3 stops, the reference TRBV25-1 and TRBJ2-2 genes take over; the full variable domain is EADIYQTPRYLVIGTGKKITLECSQTMGHDKMYWYQQDPGMELHLIHYSYGVNSTEKGDLSSESTVSRIRTEHFPLTLESARPSHTSQYLCASMGAGNTGELFFGEGSRLTVL.